These 20 T cell receptor beta chains share one sample of origin, sequenced in a study of patients and donors after allogeneic stem cell transplantation. MiXCR was run by TCRdb on the RT-PCR reads, yielding one entry per CDR3 protein. The profile covers around 240,000 distinct CDR3 sequences, with 13% to 15% appearing a single time and approximately 10% taken by the ten largest. Sequenced input: blood, either unsorted or a sorted T cell fraction (not recorded which). Source of these receptors: a human donor who was either an allogeneic HSCT recipient or a stem cell or donor lymphocyte infusion donor (not recorded which). It is not recorded whose cells these are; they may come from a transplant donor.

This clonotype has more than one count but fewer than ten. The rearrangement joins TRBV9 to TRBJ2-1; D might be TRBD1 or TRBD2, each matching 6 bases. Per germline, CDR1 SGDLS and CDR2 YYNGEE. Between the trimmed V and J ends, which lost 0 bases and 7 bases, there was a span of 17 bases. This CDR3 contains 16 residues. Written as DNA, the CDR3 is TGTGCCAGCAGCGTAGCGGGGGCGGGAAGGGGGAATGAGCAGTTCTTC. It codes for CASSVAGAGRGNEQFF.

This rearrangement joins TRBV5-1 to TRBJ2-7, with 7 positions matching TRBD1. Germline-derived CDR1 and CDR2 are SGHRS and YFSETQ. The V gene end was trimmed by 4 bases and the J gene end by 3 bases; junction bases not matched to a gene: 10. This CDR3 is built from 15 residues. The CDR3 loop is CASSPETGANYEQYF. The CDR3 region has the DNA TGCGCCAGCAGCCCGGAAACAGGGGCCAACTACGAGCAGTACTTC.

At least ten counts were recorded for this clonotype. The V gene is TRBV12-3 or TRBV12-4, the J gene TRBJ1-2, with D unresolved. The CDR3 is 13 residues long. The V gene lost 8 bases and the J gene lost 0 bases, with 10 bases spanning the gap. The CDR3 protein is CASSQRSNYGYTF. CDR3 coding DNA: TGTGCCAGCTCTCAAAGGTCTAACTATGGCTACACCTTC.

J is TRBJ2-3 and V is TRBV14, with TRBD2 matching 12 bases. CDR1 and CDR2 (germline): SGHDN, FVKESK. There are 18 residues in the CDR3. Losses at the gene ends were 4 bases for V and 4 bases for J; bases not matched to a gene: 12. The CDR3 DNA reads TGTGCCAGCAGCCCACGACTAGCGGGGGCCAGATATGCAGATACGCAGTATTTT. It codes for CASSPRLAGARYADTQYF.

This clonotype was detected ten times or more. The chain links TRBV5-1 to TRBJ2-1, with D tentatively TRBD1 (6 bases). V lost 4 bases to trimming and J lost 2 bases, with 13 bases between them. Looked up from germline, CDR1 is SGHRS and CDR2 is YFSETQ. The CDR3 sequence is 15 residues long. The CDR3, as DNA: TGCGCCAGCAGCGGAGTGACAGGTACCTACAATGAGCAGTTCTTC. This codes for CASSGVTGTYNEQFF.

Concerning this clonotype itself: A much larger clone lies one base from this, so it may be a read error. The rearrangement uses TRBV15 and TRBJ2-1, with 10 bases lining up with TRBD1. This CDR3 region has 17 residues. The germline V gene has CDR1 LNHNV and CDR2 YYDKDF (reference sequence). The CDR3: CATSGPGQGFDYNKQFF. DNA of the CDR3: TGTGCCACCAGCGGCCCGGGACAGGGGTTTGACTACAATAAGCAGTTCTTC.

The rearrangement uses TRBV4-3 and TRBJ2-3; a possible D gene is TRBD1 (5 bases). V lost 1 base and J lost 7, with 24 bases in between. The CDR3 runs to 18 residues. Per the germline V gene, CDR1 is LGHNA and CDR2 is YSLEER. In DNA, the CDR3 is TGCGCCAGCAGCCAAGCCCTCCCTCAGCAGGGCGCGAGAAATACGCAGTATTTT. It yields the protein CASSQALPQQGARNTQYF.

This clonotype was counted a few times. This chain links TRBV5-1 with TRBJ1-2, with TRBD1 identical over 9 bases. Per the germline V gene, CDR1 is SGHRS and CDR2 is YFSETQ. Trimming at V came to 4 bases and at J to 8 bases, leaving 12 bases not matched to a gene. The CDR3 is made up of 15 amino acids. CDR3 nucleotides: TGCGCCAGCAGCCAGGGACAGGGCTCGATATGGGGCTACACCTTC. The encoded protein is CASSQGQGSIWGYTF.

The chain carries TRBV30 and TRBJ1-1; D is unclear. The CDR3 totals 12 residues. Germline CDR1 GTSNPN, CDR2 SVGIG (reference sequence). V lost 0 bases and J lost 3, with 5 bases in between. In DNA, the CDR3 is TGTGCCTGGAGTGTGGAAGACACTGAAGCTTTCTTT. Translation: CAWSVEDTEAFF.

The rearrangement uses TRBV5-1 and TRBJ2-7; tentative D call: TRBD2 (7 bases). V was cut by 0 bases and J by 3 bases, with 13 bases left in between. CDR1 is SGHRS and CDR2 is YFSETQ in the germline V gene. CDR3 length equals 15 residues. The CDR3 DNA follows: TGCGCCAGCAGCTTGGAGGGGGGGGCAGTCTACGAGCAGTACTTC. This sequence encodes CASSLEGGAVYEQYF. Based on the CDR3 plus reference TRBV5-1 and TRBJ2-7, the full variable domain is KAGVTQTPRYLIKTRGQQVTLSCSPISGHRSVSWYQQTPGQGLQFLFEYFSETQRNKGNFPGRFSGRQFSNSRSEMNVSTLELGDSALYLCASSLEGGAVYEQYFGPGTRLTVT.

The chain recombines TRBV5-1 with TRBJ2-3; weak D call: TRBD2 (7 bases). Germline V gene lookup returns CDR1 SGHRS and CDR2 YFSETQ. Trimming left V 4 bases short and J 3 bases short, with 21 bases between. This CDR3 is 17 amino acids long. The CDR3 nucleotides are TGCGCCAGCAGCCGGGGGGCCCAACGCGGACTAACAGATACGCAGTATTTT. Its protein is CASSRGAQRGLTDTQYF. Based on the CDR3 plus reference TRBV5-1 and TRBJ2-3, the full variable domain is KAGVTQTPRYLIKTRGQQVTLSCSPISGHRSVSWYQQTPGQGLQFLFEYFSETQRNKGNFPGRFSGRQFSNSRSEMNVSTLELGDSALYLCASSRGAQRGLTDTQYFGPGTRLTVL.

This chain's CDR3 is CASSGAGGGEQFF. CDR3 DNA: TGTGCCAGCAGTGGGGCAGGGGGCGGTGAGCAGTTCTTC. The rearrangement uses TRBV2 and TRBJ2-1, with 8 bases fitting TRBD1. The CDR3 sequence is 13 residues long. CDR1 and CDR2 (germline): SNHLY, FYNNEI. Trimming took 4 bases from V and 9 from J; bases not matched to a gene: 5.

This clonotype has a handful of counts. A junction end diverges from the germline sequence, so it may reflect a read error. V gene TRBV6-5 combines with J gene TRBJ2-7; D is undetermined. The CDR3 spans 18 residues. The V gene's germline CDR1 is MNHEY and CDR2 SVGAGI. DNA for the CDR3: TGTGCCAGCACTTACACTGCCCACCCCCGCGTAAGGTCCTACGAGCAGTACTTC. As protein: CASTYTAHPRVRSYEQYF.

This clonotype was counted between two and nine times. The gene calls are TRBV3-1 and TRBJ1-1, with TRBD1 matching 9 bases. From germline, CDR1 is LGHDT and CDR2 YNNKEL (reference sequence). CDR3 length: 18 residues. V lost 4 bases to trimming and J lost 3 bases; unmatched junction nucleotides: 15. CDR3 loop: CASSLVEQGAPQYTEAFF. DNA of the CDR3: TGTGCCAGCAGCCTCGTAGAACAGGGGGCTCCTCAATACACTGAAGCTTTCTTT. Full variable domain (remainder filled in from reference TRBV3-1 and TRBJ1-1): DTAVSQTPKYLVTQMGNDKSIKCEQNLGHDTMYWYKQDSKKFLKIMFSYNNKELIINETVPNRFSPKSPDKAHLNLHINSLELGDSAVYFCASSLVEQGAPQYTEAFFGQGTRLTVV.

The rearrangement joins TRBV6-5 to TRBJ2-6; D uncertain. Germline V gene sequence: CDR1 MNHEY, CDR2 SVGAGI. The V end was cut by 4 bases, the J end by 0 bases, with 10 bases between. The CDR3 covers 16 residues. The CDR3 DNA follows: TGTGCCAGCAGTTTAGGCCGGTACTCTGGGGCCAACGTCCTGACTTTC. Residues: CASSLGRYSGANVLTF.

The chain uses TRBV15 and TRBJ2-7, with D hard to call. The germline V gene encodes CDR1 LNHNV and CDR2 YYDKDF (reference sequence). CDR3 size: 14 residues. Trimming pared 0 bases from V and 6 bases from J, leaving 12 bases between. The CDR3 DNA follows: TGTGCCACCAGCAGAGAGGCCAGCGTGCCCGAGCAGTACTTC. Encoded protein: CATSREASVPEQYF. Supplemented by reference TRBV15 and TRBJ2-7, the full variable domain reads DAMVIQNPRYQVTQFGKPVTLSCSQTLNHNVMYWYQQKSSQAPKLLFHYYDKDFNNEADTPDNFQSRRPNTSFCFLDIRSPGLGDTAMYLCATSREASVPEQYFGPGTRLTVT.

V is TRBV11-2 and J is TRBJ1-4, with 8 positions matching TRBD1. Germline CDR1 reads SGHAT; CDR2 reads FQNNGV. The CDR3 extends over 15 amino acids. V lost 1 base to trimming and J lost 8 bases; unmatched junction nucleotides: 6. In nucleotides, the CDR3 is TGTGCCAGCAGCTTAGGACAGGGGATGAGCGAAAAACTGTTTTTT. Its translation: CASSLGQGMSEKLFF. Full variable domain (missing parts from reference TRBV11-2 and TRBJ1-4): EAGVAQSPRYKIIEKRQSVAFWCNPISGHATLYWYQQILGQGPKLLIQFQNNGVVDDSQLPKDRFSAERLKGVDSTLKIQPAKLEDSAVYLCASSLGQGMSEKLFFGSGTQLSVL.

The V gene is TRBV6-2 or TRBV6-3, the J gene TRBJ2-3, with D possibly matching TRBD1 (5 bases). This CDR3 contains 16 residues. With 2 bases removed from V and 4 bases from J, the gap between germline ends came to 16 bases. From germline, CDR1 is MNHEY and CDR2 SVGEGT. The CDR3 sequence is CASSYGAEMRPDTQYF. The CDR3 nucleotides read TGTGCCAGCAGTTACGGGGCAGAAATGAGACCAGATACGCAGTATTTT.

The sample holds a few counts of this clonotype. The chain recombines TRBV3-1 with TRBJ2-7; D is unresolved. Germline-derived CDR1 and CDR2 are LGHDT and YNNKEL (reference sequence). With 2 bases removed from V and 4 bases from J, the gap between germline ends came to 9 bases. The CDR3 has 13 amino acids. CDR3 loop: CASSQLTFYEQYF. As DNA, the CDR3 is TGTGCCAGCAGCCAACTCACTTTTTACGAGCAGTACTTC.

The table lists this clonotype with a few counts. The V gene is TRBV20-1, the J gene TRBJ2-2; 9 bases line up with TRBD1. The V segment lost 6 bases and the J segment 4 bases; nucleotides outside the gene matches: 6. CDR1 and CDR2 (germline): DFQATT, SNEGSKA (reference sequence). The CDR3 has 14 amino acids. The CDR3 DNA reads TGCAGTGCCCAACAGGGGGCGGGCACCGGGGAGCTGTTTTTT. Encoded protein: CSAQQGAGTGELFF.